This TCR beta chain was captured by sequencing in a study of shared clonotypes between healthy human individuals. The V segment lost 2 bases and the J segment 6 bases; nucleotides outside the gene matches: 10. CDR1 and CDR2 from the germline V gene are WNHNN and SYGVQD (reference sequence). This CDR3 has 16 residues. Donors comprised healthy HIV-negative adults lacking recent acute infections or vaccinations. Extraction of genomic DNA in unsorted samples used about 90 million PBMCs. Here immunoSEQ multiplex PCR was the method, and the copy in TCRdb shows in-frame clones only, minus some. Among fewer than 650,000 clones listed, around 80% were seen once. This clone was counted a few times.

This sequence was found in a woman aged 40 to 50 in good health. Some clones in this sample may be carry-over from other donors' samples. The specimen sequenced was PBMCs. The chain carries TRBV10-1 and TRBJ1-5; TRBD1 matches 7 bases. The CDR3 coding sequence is TGCGCCAGCAGTGAGGGCCAGGGGGGATTCGGTCAGCCCCAGCATTTT. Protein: CASSEGQGGFGQPQHF.